The T cell receptor beta chain described here comes from a study of blood T cell repertoires in COVID-19. At the level of the study: COVID-19 samples from acute and convalescent phases originated in the United States, Italy and Spain.

Seattle patients were enrolled while actively infected and followed longitudinally. The CDR3 sequence is 13 residues long. The germline CDR1 and CDR2 sequences are SGHDT and YYEEEE. V shed 5 bases and J 7 bases; nucleotides not matched to a gene: 6. As processed by the authors: For nucleated cells, counts were estimated from reference gene primer amplification. Clones were read by immunoSEQ multiplex PCR, and TCRdb kept only the in-frame ones, dropping some. D and trimming were read from the DNA, whereas the V and J calls and clone size are those reported in that table. The data hold roughly 190,000 clones, with more than 75% observed a single time.

The genes are TRBV5-6 and TRBJ1-2, with TRBD1 matching over 9 bases. The sequence was collected from a woman aged 55-69 years with COVID-19, enrolled during active disease. The material sequenced was peripheral blood. CDR3 nucleotides: TGTGCCAGCAGTAGGGACAGGGACGGTGGCTACACCTTC. Residues: CASSRDRDGGYTF.